This T cell receptor beta chain originates from a study of T cells in Graves' hyperthyroidism and ophthalmopathy. Study results and caveats: Ophthalmopathy was told apart from stable hyperthyroidism by a 13 V-J model. Appearing also in blood were most of the thyroid clonotypes expanded above 0.001. In validation, the model predicted ophthalmopathy. These predictions came a median about 6.5 months before onset.

CDR3 length: 14 residues. In germline, CDR1 is SGHVS, CDR2 FQNEAQ. Trimming stripped 1 base from V and 2 bases from J, with 8 bases between. This clonotype has just a few counts. Its antigen is not known. Using RNA transcripts as the source, TCR beta CDR3 regions were amplified. The TCR CDR3 first-round RT-PCR relied on the HTBI primer set. Each CDR3 protein gets one entry after TCRdb re-called the multiplex PCR reads with MiXCR. Of approximately 640,000 distinct CDR3 sequences listed, 45% are singletons. This TCR was recovered from an adult man with Graves' disease, either hyperthyroidism or ophthalmopathy (not recorded which). This chain links TRBV7-8 with TRBJ2-5; no definite D call. The sequenced sample consisted of peripheral blood or thyroid tissue (not recorded which). As DNA, the CDR3 is TGTGCCAGCAGCTTAGTTCTACAGCAAGAGACCCAGTACTTC. Protein product: CASSLVLQQETQYF. The complete variable domain, with remaining parts taken from reference TRBV7-8 and TRBJ2-5, reads GAGVSQSPRYKVAKRGQDVALRCDPISGHVSLFWYQQALGQGPEFLTYFQNEAQLDKSGLPSDRFFAERPEGSVSTLKIQRTQQEDSAVYLCASSLVLQQETQYFGPGTRLLVL.